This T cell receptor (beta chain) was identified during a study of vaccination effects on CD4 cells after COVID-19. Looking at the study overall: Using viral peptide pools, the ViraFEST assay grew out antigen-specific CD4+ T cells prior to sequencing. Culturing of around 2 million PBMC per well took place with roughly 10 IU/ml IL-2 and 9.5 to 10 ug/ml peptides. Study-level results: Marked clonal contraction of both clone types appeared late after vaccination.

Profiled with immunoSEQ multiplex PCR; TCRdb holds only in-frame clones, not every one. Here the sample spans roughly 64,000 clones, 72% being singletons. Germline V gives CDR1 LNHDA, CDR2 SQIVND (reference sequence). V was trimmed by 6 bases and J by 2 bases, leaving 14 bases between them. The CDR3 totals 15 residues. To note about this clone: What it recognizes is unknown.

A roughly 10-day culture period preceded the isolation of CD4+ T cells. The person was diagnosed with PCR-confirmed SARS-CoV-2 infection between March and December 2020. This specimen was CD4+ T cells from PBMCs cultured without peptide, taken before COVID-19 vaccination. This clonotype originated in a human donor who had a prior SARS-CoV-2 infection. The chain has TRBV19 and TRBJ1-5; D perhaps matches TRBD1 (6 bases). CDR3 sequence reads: CASSLMTGRNQPQHF. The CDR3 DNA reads TGTGCCAGTAGCCTAATGACAGGCCGCAATCAGCCCCAGCATTTT.